The next 8 T cell receptor beta chains were all read from a single sample in a study of shared clonotypes between healthy human individuals. CD45RO-negative cells were positively selected for CCR7, leaving out terminally differentiated effector memory CD45RA+ cells. Measured with immunoSEQ multiplex PCR; TCRdb has only the in-frame clones, and not every one. This table has millions of clones, less than 95% appearing once. Sequenced input: naive CD8+ T cells sorted from blood. The receptors come from a man aged 18-30 years in good health.

V usage is TRBV5-6 and J usage is TRBJ2-7; D remains ambiguous. V shed 0 bases and J shed 4 bases, with 11 bases lying between them. CDR1 is SGHDT and CDR2 is YYEEEE in the germline V gene. CDR3 length: 14 residues. The CDR3 protein is CASSLVDSGYEQYF. CDR3 DNA: TGTGCCAGCAGCTTGGTAGATTCAGGTTACGAGCAGTACTTC.

The DNA for the CDR3 is TGCGCCAGCCACGTAGAGGCAGATACGCAGTATTTT. Its protein product is CASHVEADTQYF. This chain joins TRBV5-1 and TRBJ2-3, with D hard to call. This CDR3 has 12 residues. V was cut by 7 bases and J by 4 bases, with 10 bases left in between. Germline loops: CDR1 SGHRS, CDR2 YFSETQ. The full variable domain, with the rest looked up from reference TRBV5-1 and TRBJ2-3, is KAGVTQTPRYLIKTRGQQVTLSCSPISGHRSVSWYQQTPGQGLQFLFEYFSETQRNKGNFPGRFSGRQFSNSRSEMNVSTLELGDSALYLCASHVEADTQYFGPGTRLTVL.

For the CDR3, the DNA is TGTGCCAGCAGTTCCCACACAGGGAACACTGAAGCTTTCTTT. As protein: CASSSHTGNTEAFF. The chain carries TRBV27 and TRBJ1-1; perhaps TRBD1 as D (5 bases). V was pared by 4 bases and J by 1 base, with 10 bases between. The germline gives CDR1 MNHEY, CDR2 SMNVEV (reference sequence). The CDR3 runs 14 residues.

The chain combines TRBV4-3 with TRBJ2-1; D might be TRBD1 (6 bases). Germline loops: CDR1 LGHNA, CDR2 YSLEER. This CDR3 is built from 14 residues. V was shortened by 3 bases and J by 9 bases, with 15 bases between the two germline ends. CDR3 amino acids: CASSHATGQVEQFF. As DNA, the CDR3 is TGCGCCAGCAGCCACGCTACAGGGCAGGTTGAGCAGTTCTTC.

In the case of this clone: Within the sample, other DNA sequences also encode this same CDR3. V is TRBV5-6 and J is TRBJ2-7, with no clear D. The CDR3 runs to 12 residues. Germline CDR1 and CDR2: SGHDT and YYEEEE. The V end was cut by 3 bases, the J end by 2 bases, with 6 bases between. The CDR3 sequence is CASSSTAYEQYF. The CDR3 coding sequence is TGTGCCAGCAGCTCTACGGCCTACGAGCAGTACTTC.

The chain employs TRBV4-1 and TRBJ1-2; D is possibly TRBD1 (5 bases). The CDR3 runs 15 residues. Per the germline V gene, CDR1 is MGHRA and CDR2 is YSYEKL. V was clipped by 1 base and J by 8 bases, with 17 bases between them. The CDR3 DNA reads TGCGCCAGCAGCCAAGGGGGCAGCCTCCCGGGCGGCTACACCTTC. It codes for CASSQGGSLPGGYTF.

CDR3: CASSLWTGVYNEQFF. CDR3 bases: TGTGCCAGCAGCTTATGGACAGGGGTCTACAATGAGCAGTTCTTC. The rearrangement uses TRBV7-9 and TRBJ2-1, with TRBD1 matching 9 bases. Germline loops: CDR1 SEHNR, CDR2 FQNEAQ (reference sequence). This CDR3 spans 15 amino acids. V was clipped by 2 bases and J by 3 bases; unmatched bases: 2.

J is TRBJ2-1 and V is TRBV6-5; D gene uncertain. V lost 0 bases and J lost 7, with 7 bases in between. This CDR3 is 13 amino acids long. Germline CDR1 reads MNHEY; CDR2 reads SVGAGI. The CDR3 reads CASSYSNLNEQFF. CDR3 in DNA: TGTGCCAGCAGTTACTCGAACCTAAATGAGCAGTTCTTC.